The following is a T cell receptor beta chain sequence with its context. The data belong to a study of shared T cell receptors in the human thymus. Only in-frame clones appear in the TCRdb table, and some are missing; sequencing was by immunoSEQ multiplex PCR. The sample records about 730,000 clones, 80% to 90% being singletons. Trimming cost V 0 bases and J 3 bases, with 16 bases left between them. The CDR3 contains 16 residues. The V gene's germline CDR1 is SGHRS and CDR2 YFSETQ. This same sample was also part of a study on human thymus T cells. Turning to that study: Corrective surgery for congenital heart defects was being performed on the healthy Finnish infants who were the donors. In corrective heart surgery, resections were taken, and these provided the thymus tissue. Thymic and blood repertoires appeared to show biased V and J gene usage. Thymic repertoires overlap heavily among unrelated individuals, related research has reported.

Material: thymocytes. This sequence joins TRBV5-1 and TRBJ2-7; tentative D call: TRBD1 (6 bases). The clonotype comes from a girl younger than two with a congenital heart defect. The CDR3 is CASSLAIPPGVYEQYF. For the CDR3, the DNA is TGCGCCAGCAGCTTGGCCATCCCCCCAGGGGTCTACGAGCAGTACTTC.